This paragraph reports one TCR beta chain. This record comes from a study of blood T cell repertoires in COVID-19. Method: immunoSEQ multiplex PCR; TCRdb's copy keeps in-frame clones and lacks some. The sample lists tens of thousands of clones, 70% to 90% occurring once. The receptor was derived from a woman aged 45-59 years with COVID-19, enrolled during active disease. Input material: peripheral blood.

The CDR3 bases are TGTGCCAGCAGTTCAGGGTATACTCGCCCTCCTGGTCGTGGCGATGAGCAGTTCTTC. Translating gives CASSSGYTRPPGRGDEQFF. V usage is TRBV27 and J usage is TRBJ2-1; D perhaps matches TRBD1 (5 bases). CDR1 and CDR2 from the germline V gene are MNHEY and SMNVEV (reference sequence). The V and J ends lost 4 bases and 8 bases respectively, with 30 bases between them. The CDR3 length is 19 residues.